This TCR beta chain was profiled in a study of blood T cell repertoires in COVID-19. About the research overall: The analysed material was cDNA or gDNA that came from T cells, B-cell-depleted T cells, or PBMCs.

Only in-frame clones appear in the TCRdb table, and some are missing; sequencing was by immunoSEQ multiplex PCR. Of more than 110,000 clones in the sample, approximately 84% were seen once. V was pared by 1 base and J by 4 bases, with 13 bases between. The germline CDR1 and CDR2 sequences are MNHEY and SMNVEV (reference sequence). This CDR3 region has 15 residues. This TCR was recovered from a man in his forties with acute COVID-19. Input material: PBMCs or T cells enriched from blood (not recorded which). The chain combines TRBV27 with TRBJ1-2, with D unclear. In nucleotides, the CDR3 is TGTGCCAGCAGTTTATACTTCAGGAACCCCTATGGCTACACCTTC. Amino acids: CASSLYFRNPYGYTF.